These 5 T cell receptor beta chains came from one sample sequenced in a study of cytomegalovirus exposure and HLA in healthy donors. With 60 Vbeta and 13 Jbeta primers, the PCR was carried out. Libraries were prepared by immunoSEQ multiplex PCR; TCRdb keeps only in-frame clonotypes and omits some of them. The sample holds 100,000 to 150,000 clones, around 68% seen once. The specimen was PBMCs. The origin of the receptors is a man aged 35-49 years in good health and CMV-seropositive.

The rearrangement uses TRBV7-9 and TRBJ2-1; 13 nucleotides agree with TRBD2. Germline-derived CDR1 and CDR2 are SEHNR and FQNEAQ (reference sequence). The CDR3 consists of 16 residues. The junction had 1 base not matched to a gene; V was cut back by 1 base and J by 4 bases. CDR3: CASSLGGLAGYNEQFF. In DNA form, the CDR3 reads TGTGCCAGCAGCTTAGGGGGACTAGCGGGGTACAATGAGCAGTTCTTC. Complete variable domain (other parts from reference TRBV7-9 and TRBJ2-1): DTGVSQNPRHKITKRGQNVTFRCDPISEHNRLYWYRQTLGQGPEFLTYFQNEAQLEKSRLLSDRFSAERPKGSFSTLEIQRTEQGDSAMYLCASSLGGLAGYNEQFFGPGTRLTVL.

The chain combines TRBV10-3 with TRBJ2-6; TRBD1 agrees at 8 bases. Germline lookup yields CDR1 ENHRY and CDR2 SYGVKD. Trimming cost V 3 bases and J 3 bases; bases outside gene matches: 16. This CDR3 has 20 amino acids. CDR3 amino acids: CAISDRLVKDRARGANVLTF. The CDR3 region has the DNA TGTGCCATCAGTGACCGTCTGGTCAAGGACAGGGCACGTGGGGCCAACGTCCTGACTTTC.

The CDR3 here is CASSFSGVGYGYTF. In DNA, the CDR3 is TGTGCCAGCAGTTTCTCAGGGGTAGGCTATGGCTACACCTTC. V is TRBV28 and J is TRBJ1-2, with D possibly matching TRBD1 (6 bases). CDR1 and CDR2 from the germline V gene are MDHEN and SYDVKM. The CDR3 has 14 residues. Trimming stripped 3 bases from V and 4 bases from J, with 12 bases between.

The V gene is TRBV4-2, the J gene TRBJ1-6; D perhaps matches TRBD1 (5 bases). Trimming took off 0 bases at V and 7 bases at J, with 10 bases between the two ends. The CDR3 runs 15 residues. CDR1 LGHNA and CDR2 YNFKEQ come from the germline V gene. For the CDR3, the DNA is TGTGCCAGCAGCCAAGAGTTGACAGCCAATTCACCCCTCCACTTT. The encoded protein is CASSQELTANSPLHF.

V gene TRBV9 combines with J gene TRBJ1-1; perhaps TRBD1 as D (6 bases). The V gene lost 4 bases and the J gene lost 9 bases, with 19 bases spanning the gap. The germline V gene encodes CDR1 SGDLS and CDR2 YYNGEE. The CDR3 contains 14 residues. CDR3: CASSLSLQGRQAFF. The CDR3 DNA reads TGTGCCAGCAGCTTATCCCTACAGGGACGACAAGCTTTCTTT.